The 10 T cell receptor beta chains below were found in one sample sequenced in a study of cytomegalovirus exposure and HLA in healthy donors (TCRdb year 2017). Library preparation was by the immunoSEQ multiplex PCR assay. For the multiplex PCR, a mixture combining 60 forward primers for TCR Vbeta segments and 13 reverse primers for TCR Jbeta segments was used. TCRdb took over this immuneACCESS table, retaining in-frame rearrangements with V and J assigned. Such tables are incomplete; in checked studies, under half of the missing clones stem from an unresolved V gene, and the remainder is unexplained. Counted in this sample were fewer than 150,000 clones; 70% to 80% of them appeared once. Clones ranked in the top ten supply under 1.5% of the sample. The sequencing sample was made of PBMCs. These receptors all stem from a man aged 45-65 years in good health and CMV-seronegative.

This clone was observed a handful of times. V and J are TRBV7-2 and TRBJ2-2, with TRBD1 matching 7 bases. V trimming: 5 bases; J trimming: 1 base; junction bases outside the gene matches: 4. Germline assignment: CDR1 SGHTA and CDR2 FQGNSA. The CDR3 extends over 15 amino acids. The CDR3 sequence is CASSPRTGNTGELFF. CDR3 nucleotides: TGTGCCAGCAGCCCAAGGACAGGGAACACCGGGGAGCTGTTTTTT. Using reference TRBV7-2 and TRBJ2-2 for the parts outside the CDR3, the full variable domain is GAGVSQSPSNKVTEKGKDVELRCDPISGHTALYWYRQSLGQGLEFLIYFQGNSAPDKSGLPSDRFSAERTGGSVSTLTIQRTQQEDSAVYLCASSPRTGNTGELFFGEGSRLTVL.

This sequence joins TRBV7-6 and TRBJ2-7, with D perhaps matching TRBD1 (6 bases). Between the trimmed V and J ends, which lost 0 bases and 3 bases, there was a span of 15 bases. The CDR3 spans 16 residues. Per germline, CDR1 SGHVS and CDR2 FNYEAQ. The CDR3 DNA is TGTGCCAGCAGCTTAGCGTCAGGGGAGCCCCTCTACGAGCAGTACTTC. The encoded protein is CASSLASGEPLYEQYF.

About this clone: In the same sample, other DNA sequences code for this CDR3. The V call is TRBV19, the J call TRBJ1-1, with D tentatively TRBD1 (5 bases). This CDR3 contains 13 residues. The V end lost 7 bases, the J end lost 3 bases, and 12 bases lay between the germline ends. Germline V gives CDR1 LNHDA, CDR2 SQIVND (reference sequence). The CDR3 protein is CASTQRQYTEAFF. The CDR3 DNA reads TGTGCCAGTACCCAAAGACAGTACACTGAAGCTTTCTTT. Based on the CDR3 plus reference TRBV19 and TRBJ1-1, the full variable domain is DGGITQSPKYLFRKEGQNVTLSCEQNLNHDAMYWYRQDPGQGLRLIYYSQIVNDFQKGDIAEGYSVSREKKESFPLTVTSAQKNPTAFYLCASTQRQYTEAFFGQGTRLTVV.

In its sample, this clone was seen once. The gene calls are TRBV5-1 and TRBJ2-7; TRBD1 matches 8 bases. V lost 5 bases and J lost 7; bases outside the gene matches: 8. This CDR3 is built from 13 residues. From germline, CDR1 is SGHRS and CDR2 YFSETQ. This CDR3 reads CASSTQGAGEQYF. As DNA, the CDR3 is TGCGCCAGCAGTACCCAGGGGGCGGGGGAGCAGTACTTC.

The J gene is TRBJ1-1, the V gene TRBV9; unclear D gene. Between the trimmed V and J ends, which lost 2 bases and 1 base, there was a span of 6 bases. Germline loops: CDR1 SGDLS, CDR2 YYNGEE. The CDR3 is 13 residues long. CDR3 DNA sequence: TGTGCCAGCAGCGTTGCGGGGAACACTGAAGCTTTCTTT. The encoded protein is CASSVAGNTEAFF.

This chain links TRBV10-3 with TRBJ2-3; no definite D call. Trimming took off 3 bases at V and 4 bases at J, with 5 bases between the two ends. Germline CDR1 ENHRY, CDR2 SYGVKD. This CDR3 comprises 12 residues. The CDR3 DNA follows: TGTGCCATCAGTGATTCGTCAGATACGCAGTATTTT. Its protein product is CAISDSSDTQYF.

The chain carries TRBV9 and TRBJ2-7, with 13 bases that match TRBD2. This CDR3 region has 17 residues. The ends lost 4 bases at V and 7 bases at J; junction bases unmatched: 14. CDR1 and CDR2 (germline): SGDLS, YYNGEE. In nucleotides, the CDR3 is TGTGCCAGCAGCCCGCTCCACGGACTAGCGGGAGTTCAGGAGCAGTACTTC. Amino acid sequence: CASSPLHGLAGVQEQYF.

The chain uses TRBV7-9 and TRBJ2-1; 9 bases fit TRBD1. The CDR3 contains 13 residues. Germline CDR1 reads SEHNR; CDR2 reads FQNEAQ (reference sequence). The trim removed 4 bases at V and 9 bases at J, leaving 4 bases unmatched. The CDR3 sequence: CASSYRDRVEQFF. The CDR3 DNA reads TGTGCCAGCAGCTACCGGGACAGGGTTGAGCAGTTCTTC. The whole variable domain, remainder taken from reference TRBV7-9 and TRBJ2-1, is DTGVSQNPRHKITKRGQNVTFRCDPISEHNRLYWYRQTLGQGPEFLTYFQNEAQLEKSRLLSDRFSAERPKGSFSTLEIQRTEQGDSAMYLCASSYRDRVEQFFGPGTRLTVL.

This clone was detected a few times. The chain links TRBV5-4 to TRBJ1-5; a possible D gene is TRBD1 (5 bases). Germline CDR1 SGHNT, CDR2 YYREEE (reference sequence). This CDR3 contains 13 residues. Trimming stripped 1 base from V and 6 bases from J, with 8 bases between. The CDR3: CASSLYGGQPQHF. The CDR3 coding sequence is TGTGCCAGCAGCTTGTACGGGGGTCAGCCCCAGCATTTT. Using reference TRBV5-4 and TRBJ1-5 for the parts outside the CDR3, the full variable domain is ETGVTQSPTHLIKTRGQQVTLRCSSQSGHNTVSWYQQALGQGPQFIFQYYREEENGRGNFPPRFSGLQFPNYSSELNVNALELDDSALYLCASSLYGGQPQHFGDGTRLSIL.

The gene calls are TRBV28 and TRBJ2-7, with TRBD2 matching 7 bases. This CDR3 has 14 residues. V gave up 5 bases and J gave up 0 bases; unmatched junction bases: 4. The germline V gene has CDR1 MDHEN and CDR2 SYDVKM. CDR3: CASSRGGSSYEQYF. The CDR3 DNA follows: TGTGCCAGCAGTCGGGGCGGGAGCTCCTACGAGCAGTACTTC.